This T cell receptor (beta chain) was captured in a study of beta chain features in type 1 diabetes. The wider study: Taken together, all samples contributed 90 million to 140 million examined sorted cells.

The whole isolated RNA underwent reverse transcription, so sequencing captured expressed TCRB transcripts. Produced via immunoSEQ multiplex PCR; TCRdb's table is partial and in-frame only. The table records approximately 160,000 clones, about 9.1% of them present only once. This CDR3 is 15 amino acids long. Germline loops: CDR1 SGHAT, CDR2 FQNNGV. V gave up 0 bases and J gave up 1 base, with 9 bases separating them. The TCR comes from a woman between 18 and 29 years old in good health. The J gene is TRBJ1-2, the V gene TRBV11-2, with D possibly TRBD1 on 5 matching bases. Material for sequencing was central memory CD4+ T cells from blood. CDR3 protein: CASSLDSGFNYGYTF. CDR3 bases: TGTGCCAGCAGCTTAGATTCAGGGTTTAACTATGGCTACACCTTC.